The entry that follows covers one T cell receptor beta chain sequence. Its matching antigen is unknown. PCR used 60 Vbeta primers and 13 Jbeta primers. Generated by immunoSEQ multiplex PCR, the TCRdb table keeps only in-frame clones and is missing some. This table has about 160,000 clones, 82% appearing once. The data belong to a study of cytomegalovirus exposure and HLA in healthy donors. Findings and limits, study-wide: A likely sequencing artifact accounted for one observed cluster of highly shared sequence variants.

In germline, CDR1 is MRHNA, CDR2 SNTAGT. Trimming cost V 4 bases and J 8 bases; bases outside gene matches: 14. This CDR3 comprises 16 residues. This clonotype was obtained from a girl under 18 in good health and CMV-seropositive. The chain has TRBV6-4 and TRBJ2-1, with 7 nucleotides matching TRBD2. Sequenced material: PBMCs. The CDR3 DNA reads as TGTGCCAGCAGTGGTGAACGGGGAGGGGACCTGGATGAGCAGTTCTTC. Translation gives CASSGERGGDLDEQFF.